The 20 T cell receptor beta chains presented below share a single source sample, sequenced in a study of T-cell memory formation after mild COVID-19. TCRdb analysed the 5' RACE reads with MiXCR anew, one entry per CDR3 protein. The data contain roughly 620,000 distinct CDR3 sequences, roughly 18% of them singletons. What was sequenced was PBMCs or a T cell subset sorted from them (not recorded which). These receptors came from an adult woman who had mild COVID-19 (a few samples of this study predate the infection). Cell type and time point are not known.

This rearrangement joins TRBV5-4 to TRBJ1-2; weak D call: TRBD1 (5 bases). V lost 4 bases and J 5 bases, leaving 18 bases between the germline ends. Per germline, CDR1 SGHNT and CDR2 YYREEE (reference sequence). The length of the CDR3 is 15 residues. The CDR3 protein is CASSPGGSRSYGYTF. The CDR3 nucleotides read TGTGCCAGCAGCCCCGGGGGGTCTCGTTCTTATGGCTACACCTTC.

The CDR3: CASSLGQSSTDTQYF. DNA for the CDR3: TGTGCCAGCAGTTTGGGCCAGTCTAGCACAGATACGCAGTATTTT. This chain uses TRBV12-3 or TRBV12-4 with TRBJ2-3; D uncertain. The V gene lost 3 bases and the J gene lost 0 bases, with 10 bases spanning the gap. The length of the CDR3 is 15 residues.

This clonotype was counted a few times. The rearrangement joins TRBV6-1 to TRBJ2-7, with D hard to call. Trimming cost V 7 bases and J 2 bases, with 9 bases left between them. The CDR3 extends over 12 amino acids. Germline V gene sequence: CDR1 MNHNS, CDR2 SASEGT. In nucleotides, the CDR3 is TGTGCCAGCACGTCGGTGGCCTACGAGCAGTACTTC. Protein: CASTSVAYEQYF.

This clonotype has a handful of counts. This chain links TRBV24-1 with TRBJ2-5, with D perhaps matching TRBD1 (6 bases). Germline assignment: CDR1 KGHDR and CDR2 SFDVKD. The CDR3 loop spans 15 amino acids. Between the trimmed V and J ends, which lost 2 bases and 6 bases, there was a span of 15 bases. The CDR3 nucleotides read TGTGCCACCAGTGATTCTACAGGGATATCCCAGACCCAGTACTTC. Residues: CATSDSTGISQTQYF.

The chain links TRBV13 to TRBJ2-7; no clear D. This CDR3 has 11 amino acids. Germline V CDR1 and CDR2: PRHDT, FYEKMQ (reference sequence). With 8 bases removed from V and 0 bases from J, the gap between germline ends came to 5 bases. This chain's CDR3 is CASGSSYEQYF. The CDR3 coding sequence is TGTGCCAGCGGAAGCTCCTACGAGCAGTACTTC.

The chain uses TRBV7-9 and TRBJ2-7; D uncertain. Germline V CDR1 and CDR2: SEHNR, FQNEAQ (reference sequence). The CDR3 contains 12 residues. V was shortened by 5 bases and J by 3 bases, with 8 bases between the two germline ends. The CDR3 DNA is TGTGCCAGCAGCACAACCATCTACGAGCAGTACTTC. This sequence encodes CASSTTIYEQYF.

This clonotype was found many times. The J gene is TRBJ2-7, the V gene TRBV12-3 or TRBV12-4; possibly TRBD1 for D (6 bases). CDR3 length: 13 amino acids. Trimming stripped 3 bases from V and 5 bases from J, with 11 bases between. The CDR3 reads CASSLAGVNEQYF. The CDR3 DNA reads TGTGCCAGCAGTTTGGCAGGGGTAAACGAGCAGTACTTC.

The CDR3 loop reads CASRFGTGSYNEQFF. Here the CDR3 DNA reads TGTGCCAGCAGATTCGGGACAGGGTCCTACAATGAGCAGTTCTTC. The chain combines TRBV2 with TRBJ2-1; the match to TRBD1 covers 9 bases. Looked up from germline, CDR1 is SNHLY and CDR2 is FYNNEI. The V gene end was trimmed by 6 bases and the J gene end by 1 base; junction bases not matched to a gene: 4. This CDR3 comprises 15 residues. The full variable domain, in which reference TRBV2 and TRBJ2-1 provide the parts outside the CDR3, is EPEVTQTPSHQVTQMGQEVILRCVPISNHLYFYWYRQILGQKVEFLVSFYNNEISEKSEIFDDQFSVERPDGSNFTLKIRSTKLEDSAMYFCASRFGTGSYNEQFFGPGTRLTVL.

This clonotype was seen only a few times. The chain is built from TRBV7-9 and TRBJ2-7; 11 bases are shared with TRBD2. The length of the CDR3 is 17 residues. Germline CDR1 and CDR2: SEHNR and FQNEAQ (reference sequence). Trimming took 4 bases from V and 1 from J; bases not matched to a gene: 9. The CDR3 here is CASSSGVLAGESYEQYF. CDR3 nucleotide sequence: TGTGCCAGCAGCTCTGGCGTACTAGCGGGGGAGTCCTACGAGCAGTACTTC.

In its sample, this clonotype was seen a few times. The rearrangement joins TRBV27 to TRBJ2-2; TRBD1 might be the D (6 bases). Trimming took 5 bases from V and 2 from J, leaving 12 bases between them. The CDR3 sequence is 15 residues long. Germline V CDR1 and CDR2: MNHEY, SMNVEV (reference sequence). The DNA of the CDR3 is TGTGCCAGCAGTAAGACAGGCCAAAACACCGGGGAGCTGTTTTTT. Its translation is CASSKTGQNTGELFF.

There are a few counts of this clonotype. The rearrangement links TRBV10-3 to TRBJ2-3, with 9 bases aligning to TRBD2. The CDR3 consists of 16 residues. Germline V lookup: CDR1 ENHRY, CDR2 SYGVKD. The ends lost 3 bases at V and 6 bases at J; junction bases unmatched: 10. DNA of the CDR3: TGTGCCATCAGTGACTCGGGACTAGCTACGGGGGATACGCAGTATTTT. Translated: CAISDSGLATGDTQYF.

This clonotype was seen more than once but under ten times. The chain couples TRBV12-3 or TRBV12-4 to TRBJ1-1, with 7 bases identical to TRBD1. CDR3 length equals 16 residues. After removal of 6 bases from V and 6 bases from J, the junction contained 16 bases not matched to a gene. The CDR3 loop is CASRPTPTGNAAEAFF. CDR3 nucleotide sequence: TGTGCCAGCAGACCGACGCCGACAGGGAACGCGGCTGAAGCTTTCTTT.

The table lists this clonotype with a few counts. This chain uses TRBV24-1 with TRBJ2-2; 8 bases line up with TRBD1. Germline V gene data show CDR1 as KGHDR and CDR2 as SFDVKD. The CDR3 is made up of 15 amino acids. Trimming at V came to 7 bases and at J to 0 bases, leaving 3 bases not matched to a gene. The CDR3 loop is CATSRGQANTGELFF. The CDR3 DNA follows: TGTGCCACCAGCCGGGGACAGGCGAACACCGGGGAGCTGTTTTTT.

This clonotype was seen only a few times. The chain has TRBV15 and TRBJ2-1; 9 bases map to TRBD1. Germline V gene lookup returns CDR1 LNHNV and CDR2 YYDKDF (reference sequence). V shed 3 bases and J 4 bases; nucleotides not matched to a gene: 7. CDR3 length equals 16 residues. The CDR3 DNA reads as TGTGCCACCAGCAGCCTCCGAGGGACAGGGTACAATGAGCAGTTCTTC. Translation gives CATSSLRGTGYNEQFF. The full variable domain, its missing parts supplied by reference TRBV15 and TRBJ2-1, is DAMVIQNPRYQVTQFGKPVTLSCSQTLNHNVMYWYQQKSSQAPKLLFHYYDKDFNNEADTPDNFQSRRPNTSFCFLDIRSPGLGDTAMYLCATSSLRGTGYNEQFFGPGTRLTVL.

The gene calls are TRBV12-3 or TRBV12-4 and TRBJ1-2; 10 bases agree with TRBD1. The junction had 4 bases not matched to a gene; V was cut back by 10 bases and J by 2 bases. This CDR3 contains 13 residues. CDR3 loop: CATLDRGNYGYTF. CDR3 nucleotide sequence: TGTGCCACCCTGGACAGGGGGAACTATGGCTACACCTTC.

The CDR3 nucleotides are TGTGCCAGCAGCTTCCTCCGGGTGGGGGACAATGAGCAGTTCTTC. Protein sequence: CASSFLRVGDNEQFF. The rearrangement links TRBV7-9 to TRBJ2-1, with D tentatively TRBD1 or TRBD2 (5 bases each). The CDR3 covers 15 residues. V shed 3 bases and J shed 5 bases, with 14 bases lying between them. Germline CDR1 is SEHNR and CDR2 is FQNEAQ (reference sequence).

Only a few counts were recorded for this clonotype. The DNA for the CDR3 is TGTGCCAGCAGAGGGCTGGCCTCCTACGAGCAGTACTTC. Translation gives CASRGLASYEQYF. J is TRBJ2-7 and V is TRBV6-2 or TRBV6-3; D uncertain. The CDR3 is 13 amino acids. Per germline, CDR1 MNHEY and CDR2 SVGEGT. V gave up 6 bases and J gave up 0 bases, with 9 bases separating them.

This clonotype was detected only once. The chain uses TRBV11-2 and TRBJ2-3; 10 bases are shared with TRBD1. The CDR3 is made up of 16 amino acids. Germline V gives CDR1 SGHAT, CDR2 FQNNGV. J was trimmed by 4 bases and V by 4 bases; bases with no gene match: 8. DNA of the CDR3: TGTGCCAGCAGCTCTTGGACAGGGGGTTGGTCAGATACGCAGTATTTT. Translated: CASSSWTGGWSDTQYF. Full variable domain (missing parts from reference TRBV11-2 and TRBJ2-3): EAGVAQSPRYKIIEKRQSVAFWCNPISGHATLYWYQQILGQGPKLLIQFQNNGVVDDSQLPKDRFSAERLKGVDSTLKIQPAKLEDSAVYLCASSSWTGGWSDTQYFGPGTRLTVL.

This rearrangement joins TRBV24-1 to TRBJ2-2; the D gene is possibly TRBD1 (6 bases). V shed 7 bases and J shed 6 bases, with 14 bases lying between them. Germline V CDR1 and CDR2: KGHDR, SFDVKD. This CDR3 has 14 residues. The CDR3 loop is CATRPGHLAGELFF. The CDR3 nucleotides are TGTGCCACCAGACCGGGACACCTCGCCGGGGAGCTGTTTTTT.

V is TRBV25-1 and J is TRBJ2-1; no clear D gene. Germline V gene sequence: CDR1 MGHDK, CDR2 SYGVNS. Between the trimmed V and J ends, which lost 6 bases and 0 bases, there was a span of 12 bases. The CDR3 consists of 15 residues. CDR3 DNA sequence: TGTGCCAGCAGCTTGGGGATTAACTCCTACAATGAGCAGTTCTTC. This gives the protein CASSLGINSYNEQFF.